This TCR beta chain was observed in a study of T cells in Graves' hyperthyroidism and ophthalmopathy. Findings of the study overall: Model output signaled ophthalmopathy a median approximately 6 months ahead of onset. Most clonotypes that expanded in the thyroid above 0.001 also showed up in blood.

There are 18 residues in the CDR3. J gave up 4 bases and V 0 bases, and 7 bases lay outside the gene matches. The V gene's germline CDR1 is DFQATT and CDR2 SNEGSKA (reference sequence). What was amplified from RNA transcripts were TCR beta CDR3 regions. Initially, a first-round RT-PCR of the TCR CDR3 employed the HTBI primer set. TCRdb re-called the multiplex PCR reads with MiXCR, one entry per CDR3 protein. This table holds a few hundred thousand distinct CDR3 sequences, more than 15% found once. Clinical symptoms, serum thyroxine, TRAb, thyroid ultrasound and orbital computed tomography established diagnosis. From roughly 9.2 ml of fresh peripheral blood, PBMCs were isolated. This clonotype was seen many times. Its matching antigen is unknown.

The sequence derives from a woman younger than 35 with Graves' hyperthyroidism. This chain links TRBV20-1 with TRBJ2-1; TRBD2 matches at 15 bases. The sequencing input was blood. CDR3 coding DNA: TGCAGTGCTAGAGACGGGACTAGCGGGAGGCCCCCGTACAATGAGCAGTTCTTC. This translates into CSARDGTSGRPPYNEQFF.